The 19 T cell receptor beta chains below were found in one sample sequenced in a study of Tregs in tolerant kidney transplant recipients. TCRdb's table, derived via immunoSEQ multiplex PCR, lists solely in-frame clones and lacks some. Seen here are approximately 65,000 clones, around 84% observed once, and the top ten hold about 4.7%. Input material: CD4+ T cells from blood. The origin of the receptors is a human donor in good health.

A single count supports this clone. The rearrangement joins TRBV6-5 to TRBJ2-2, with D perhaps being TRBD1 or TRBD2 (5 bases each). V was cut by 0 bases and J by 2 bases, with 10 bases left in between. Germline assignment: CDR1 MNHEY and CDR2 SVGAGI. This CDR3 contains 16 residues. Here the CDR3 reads CASSYSGAENTGELFF. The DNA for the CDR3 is TGTGCCAGCAGTTACTCCGGGGCCGAAAACACCGGGGAGCTGTTTTTT.

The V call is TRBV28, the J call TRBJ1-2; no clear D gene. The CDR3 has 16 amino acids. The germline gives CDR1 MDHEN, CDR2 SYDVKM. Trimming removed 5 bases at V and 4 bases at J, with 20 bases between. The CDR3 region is CASSPLDPFRSYGYTF. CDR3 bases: TGTGCCAGCAGTCCATTAGACCCATTCAGGAGCTATGGCTACACCTTC.

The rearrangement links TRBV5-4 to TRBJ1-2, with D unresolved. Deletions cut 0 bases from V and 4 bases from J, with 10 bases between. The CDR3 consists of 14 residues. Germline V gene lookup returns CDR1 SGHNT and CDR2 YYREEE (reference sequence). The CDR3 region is CASSLVEGGYGYTF. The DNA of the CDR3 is TGTGCCAGCAGCTTGGTTGAGGGAGGCTATGGCTACACCTTC.

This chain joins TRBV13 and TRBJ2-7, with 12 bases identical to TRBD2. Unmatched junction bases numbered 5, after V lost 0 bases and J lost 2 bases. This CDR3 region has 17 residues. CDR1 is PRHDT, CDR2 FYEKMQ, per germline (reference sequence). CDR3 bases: TGTGCCAGCAGCTTAGGCCCTAGCGGGGGGGAAACCTACGAGCAGTACTTC. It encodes CASSLGPSGGETYEQYF.

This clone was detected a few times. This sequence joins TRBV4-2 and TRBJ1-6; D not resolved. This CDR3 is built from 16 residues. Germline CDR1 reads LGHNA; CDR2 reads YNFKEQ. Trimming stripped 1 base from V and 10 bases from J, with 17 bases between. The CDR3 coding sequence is TGTGCCAGCAGCCAAGCCCAGGAAAGGTGGTTATCACCCCTCCACTTT. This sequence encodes CASSQAQERWLSPLHF.

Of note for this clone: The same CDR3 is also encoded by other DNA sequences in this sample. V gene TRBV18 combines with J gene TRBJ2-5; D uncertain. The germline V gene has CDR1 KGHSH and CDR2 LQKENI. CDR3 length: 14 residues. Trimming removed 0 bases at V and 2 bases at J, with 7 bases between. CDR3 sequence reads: CASSPPGQQETQYF. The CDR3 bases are TGTGCCAGCTCACCACCGGGTCAACAAGAGACCCAGTACTTC.

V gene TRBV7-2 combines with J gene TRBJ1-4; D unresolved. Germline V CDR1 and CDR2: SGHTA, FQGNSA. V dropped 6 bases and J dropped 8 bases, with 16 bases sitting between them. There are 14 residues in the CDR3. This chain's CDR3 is CASSSPLVEEKLFF. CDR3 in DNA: TGTGCCAGCAGTTCCCCCCTCGTTGAGGAAAAACTGTTTTTT.

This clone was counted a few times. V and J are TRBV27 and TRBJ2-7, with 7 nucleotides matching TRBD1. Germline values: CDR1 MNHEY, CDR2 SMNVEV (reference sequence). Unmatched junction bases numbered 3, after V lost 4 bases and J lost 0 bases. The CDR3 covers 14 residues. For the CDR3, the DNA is TGTGCCAGCAGTTACGACAGGGCCTCCTACGAGCAGTACTTC. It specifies CASSYDRASYEQYF.

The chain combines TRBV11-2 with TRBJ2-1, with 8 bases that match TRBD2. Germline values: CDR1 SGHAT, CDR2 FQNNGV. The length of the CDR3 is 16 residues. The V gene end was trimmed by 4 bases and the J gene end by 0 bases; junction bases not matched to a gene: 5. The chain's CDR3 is CASSSQSGSSYNEQFF. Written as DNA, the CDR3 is TGTGCCAGCAGCTCGCAGAGCGGGAGCTCCTACAATGAGCAGTTCTTC.

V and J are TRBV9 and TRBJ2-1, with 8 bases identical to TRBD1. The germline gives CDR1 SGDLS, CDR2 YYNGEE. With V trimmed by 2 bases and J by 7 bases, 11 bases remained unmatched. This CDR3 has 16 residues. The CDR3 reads CASSVHAGQGGNEQFF. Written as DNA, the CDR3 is TGTGCCAGCAGCGTCCACGCCGGACAGGGAGGAAATGAGCAGTTCTTC.

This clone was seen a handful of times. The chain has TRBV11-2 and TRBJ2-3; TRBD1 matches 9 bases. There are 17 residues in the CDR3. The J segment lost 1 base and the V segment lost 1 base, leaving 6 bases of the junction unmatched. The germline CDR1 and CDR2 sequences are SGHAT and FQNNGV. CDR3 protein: CASSLARGDRGTDTQYF. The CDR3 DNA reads TGTGCCAGCAGCTTAGCTCGTGGGGACAGGGGCACAGATACGCAGTATTTT. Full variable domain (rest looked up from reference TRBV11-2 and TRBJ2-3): EAGVAQSPRYKIIEKRQSVAFWCNPISGHATLYWYQQILGQGPKLLIQFQNNGVVDDSQLPKDRFSAERLKGVDSTLKIQPAKLEDSAVYLCASSLARGDRGTDTQYFGPGTRLTVL.

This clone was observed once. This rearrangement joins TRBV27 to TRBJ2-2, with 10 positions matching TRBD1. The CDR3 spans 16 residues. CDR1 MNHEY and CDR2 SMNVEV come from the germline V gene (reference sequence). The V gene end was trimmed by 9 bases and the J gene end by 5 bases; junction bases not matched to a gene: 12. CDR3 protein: CARLDRQGARTGELFF. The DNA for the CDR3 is TGTGCCAGATTGGACAGACAGGGGGCTCGGACCGGGGAGCTGTTTTTT.

The CDR3, as DNA: TGTGCCAGCAGCCAAGAAGGGGAGACCCAGTACTTC. Translating it yields CASSQEGETQYF. This chain connects TRBV5-4 to TRBJ2-5, with no clear D. This CDR3 contains 12 residues. Germline V gene data show CDR1 as SGHNT and CDR2 as YYREEE (reference sequence). V gave up 4 bases and J gave up 5 bases, with 9 bases separating them.

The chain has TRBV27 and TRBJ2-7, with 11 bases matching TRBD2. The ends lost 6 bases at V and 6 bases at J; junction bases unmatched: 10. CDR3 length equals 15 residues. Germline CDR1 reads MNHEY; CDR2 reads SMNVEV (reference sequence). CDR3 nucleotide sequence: TGTGCCAGCAGGCTGTTAGCGGGAGGGTCGCCCGAGCAGTACTTC. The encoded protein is CASRLLAGGSPEQYF.

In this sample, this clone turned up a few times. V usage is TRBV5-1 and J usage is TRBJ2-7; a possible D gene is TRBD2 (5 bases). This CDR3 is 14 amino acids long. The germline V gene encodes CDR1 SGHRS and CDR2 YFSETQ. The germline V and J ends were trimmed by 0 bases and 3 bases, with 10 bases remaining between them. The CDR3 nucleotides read TGCGCCAGCAGCTTGGCGGGGTCGGACTACGAGCAGTACTTC. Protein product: CASSLAGSDYEQYF.

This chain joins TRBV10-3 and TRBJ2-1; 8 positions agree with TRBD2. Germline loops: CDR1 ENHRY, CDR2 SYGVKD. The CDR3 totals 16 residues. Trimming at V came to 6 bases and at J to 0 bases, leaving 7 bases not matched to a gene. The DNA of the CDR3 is TGTGCCATCAGGAAACTCAGCGGGAGCTCCTACAATGAGCAGTTCTTC. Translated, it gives CAIRKLSGSSYNEQFF.

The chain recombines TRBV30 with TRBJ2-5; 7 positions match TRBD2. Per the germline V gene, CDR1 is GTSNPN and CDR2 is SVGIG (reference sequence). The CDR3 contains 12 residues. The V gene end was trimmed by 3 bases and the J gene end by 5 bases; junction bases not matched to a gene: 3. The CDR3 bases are TGTGCCTGGAGCCGGCGGGAGGAGACCCAGTACTTC. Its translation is CAWSRREETQYF.

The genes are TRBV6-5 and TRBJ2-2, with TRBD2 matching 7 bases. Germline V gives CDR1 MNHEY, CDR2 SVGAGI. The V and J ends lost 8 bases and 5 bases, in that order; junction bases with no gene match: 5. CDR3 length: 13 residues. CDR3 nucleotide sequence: TGTGCCAGCGGCGCTAGCGGTACCGGGGAGCTGTTTTTT. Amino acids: CASGASGTGELFF.

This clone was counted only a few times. For the CDR3, the DNA is TGTGCCAGCAGCTTTGACTCTGACACCGGGGAGCTGTTTTTT. Protein: CASSFDSDTGELFF. The chain is built from TRBV4-2 and TRBJ2-2; D is ambiguous. Trimming took off 5 bases at V and 3 bases at J, with 10 bases between the two ends. Per the germline V gene, CDR1 is LGHNA and CDR2 is YNFKEQ. CDR3 length equals 14 residues.